A selection of T cell receptor beta chains follows, all from one sample in a study of cytotoxic CD8 clonotypes in ibrutinib-treated CLL. Clones were read by immunoSEQ multiplex PCR, and TCRdb kept only the in-frame ones, dropping some. The sample comprises about 200,000 clones, 72% of which are singletons, and about an eighth rests with the top ten. The input for sequencing was PBMCs, taken after 24 months of ibrutinib treatment. Receptors were obtained from a human donor with chronic lymphocytic leukemia. Each CDR3 is given with its conserved first and last residue. D genes are given only for firm matches. Clone size, where shown, is once, few, many, or a class for clones that have expanded.

size	V	J	D	CDR3	DNA
many	TRBV4-1	TRBJ2-7	TRBD1	CASSQDGSGQPTYEQYF	TGCGCCAGCAGCCAAGATGGTTCGGGACAGCCAACCTACGAGCAGTACTTC
.	TRBV5-1	TRBJ2-2	.	CASSLAGGTGELFF	TGCGCCAGCAGCTTGGCCGGCGGAACCGGGGAGCTGTTTTTT
few	TRBV4-2	TRBJ2-3	.	CASSQVSTDTQYF	TGTGCCAGCAGCCAAGTGAGCACAGATACGCAGTATTTT
.	TRBV28	TRBJ1-4	.	CASSIPTMGLAIGEKLFF	TGTGCCAGCAGTATCCCCACAATGGGGTTGGCTATAGGAGAAAAACTGTTTTTT
.	TRBV6-6	TRBJ1-1	.	CASSYSGEAFF	TGTGCCAGCAGTTACTCGGGGGAAGCTTTCTTT
.	TRBV29-1	TRBJ2-5	TRBD2	CSAHGGTYGGETQYF	TGCAGCGCCCACGGGGGGACTTACGGCGGCGAGACCCAGTACTTC
.	TRBV5-6	TRBJ2-5	.	CASSSQAAQETQYF	TGTGCCAGCAGCTCGCAAGCGGCCCAAGAGACCCAGTACTTC
.	TRBV28	TRBJ1-4	.	CASSLSGVSEKLFF	TGTGCCAGCAGTTTATCAGGGGTTTCTGAAAAACTGTTTTTT
.	TRBV5-4	TRBJ2-2	.	CASRLWGAGELFF	TGTGCCAGCAGATTATGGGGGGCCGGGGAGCTGTTTTTT
.	TRBV9	TRBJ1-1	.	CASSTRTTEAFF	TGTGCCAGCAGCACCCGGACCACTGAAGCTTTCTTT
.	TRBV6-6	TRBJ1-2	.	CASSPLSPSGIYGYTF	TGTGCCAGCAGTCCGCTGAGCCCGTCTGGGATCTATGGCTACACCTTC
.	TRBV19	TRBJ1-5	.	CASSEGNSNQPQHF	TGTGCCAGTAGTGAGGGCAATAGCAATCAGCCCCAGCATTTT
.	TRBV6-6	TRBJ2-4	TRBD1	CASSLDRGLNIQYF	TGTGCCAGCAGCCTTGACAGGGGGCTGAACATTCAGTACTTC
.	TRBV7-9	TRBJ2-7	TRBD2	CANPDSRPLEREGSYEQYF	TGTGCCAACCCGGACAGTCGCCCTCTCGAGCGGGAGGGATCCTACGAGCAGTACTTC
.	TRBV5-6	TRBJ2-7	TRBD1	CASSGGEGARRF	TGTGCCAGCAGCGGGGGTGAGGGGGCCCGTAGATTC
few	TRBV7-9	TRBJ2-1	.	CASSPRHEQFF	TGTGCCAGCAGCCCACGCCATGAGCAGTTCTTC
few	TRBV5-4	TRBJ2-2	.	CASSLYRVGDTGELFF	TGTGCCAGCAGCTTGTATCGGGTGGGGGACACCGGGGAGCTGTTTTTT